This T cell receptor (beta chain) was captured in a study of low-dose radiotherapy and immunotherapy resistance in tumors. For the study at large: Cohort 1 got 0.5 Gy per fraction every 2 weeks, 6.5 Gy in total. Cohort 2 patients were irradiated with 1 Gy every two weeks, reaching 13 Gy over 26 weeks.

With TRAV- and TRBV-specific primers, first-strand cDNA was made, covering the alpha and beta chains. TCRs were amplified for about 18 PCR cycles with a constant-region primer and V-primer adapter. In vitro transcription served to amplify the isolated mRNA. MiXCR was run by TCRdb on the reads, yielding one entry per CDR3 protein. The sample records about 30,000 distinct CDR3 sequences, approximately 49% being singletons. This clonotype was counted ten times or more. Time point in this sample: after trial treatment. Regarding treatment: LDRT plus nivolumab, ipilimumab, low-dose cyclophosphamide and aspirin (RACIN trial). Ipilimumab, nivolumab, aspirin, low-dose cyclophosphamide and low-dose radiotherapy were administered to donors. CDR1 is LGHDT and CDR2 is YNNKEL in the germline V gene (reference sequence). The CDR3 runs 15 residues. The V end lost 0 bases, the J end lost 4 bases, and 12 bases lay between the germline ends.

J is TRBJ1-1 and V is TRBV3-1; TRBD1 might be the D (5 bases). This material consisted of PBMCs, taken after low-dose radiotherapy plus immunotherapy. The source of this sequence is a male donor with gallbladder cancer. The CDR3 bases are TGTGCCAGCAGCCAAGATTGGGGGGGTGCCACTGAAGCTTTCTTT. Its translation: CASSQDWGGATEAFF.